Sequencing of this TCR beta chain was carried out in a study of control samples from healthy donors and cancer patients. Only in-frame clones appear in the TCRdb table, and some are missing; sequencing was by immunoSEQ multiplex PCR. Here the sample spans roughly 120,000 clones, about 88% being singletons. The CDR3 runs to 15 residues. Germline V gene sequence: CDR1 SGHVS, CDR2 FNYEAQ. Trimming cost V 5 bases and J 2 bases, with 14 bases left between them. The chain is built from TRBV7-6 and TRBJ2-3; D possibly matches TRBD1 or TRBD2 (7 bases each). The sequenced material came from blood. The origin of this receptor is a man between 50 and 59 years old in good health. The CDR3 coding sequence is TGTGCCAGCAGCCCGGCAGGGGGGGCCACAGATACGCAGTATTTT. It codes for CASSPAGGATDTQYF. The whole variable domain, remainder taken from reference TRBV7-6 and TRBJ2-3, is GAGVSQSPRYKVTKRGQDVALRCDPISGHVSLYWYRQALGQGPEFLTYFNYEAQQDKSGLPNDRFSAERPEGSISTLTIQRTEQRDSAMYRCASSPAGGATDTQYFGPGTRLTVL.